The 21 T cell receptor beta chains listed next were all sequenced from one sample in a study of T-cell memory formation after mild COVID-19. TCRdb re-derived calls from the 5' RACE reads in MiXCR, one entry per CDR3 protein. Of 400,000 to 500,000 distinct CDR3 sequences detected, approximately 24% appear once; the ten largest clones hold roughly 9.7%. Sample: PBMCs or a T cell subset sorted from them (not recorded which). The receptors come from an adult woman who had mild COVID-19 (a few samples of this study predate the infection). Cell type and time point are not known.

This clonotype was picked up a small number of times. The rearrangement links TRBV7-2 to TRBJ2-7, with 12 bases fitting TRBD2. The germline V gene encodes CDR1 SGHTA and CDR2 FQGNSA. The CDR3 is 17 amino acids. V gave up 1 base and J gave up 0 bases; unmatched junction bases: 4. The CDR3, as DNA: TGTGCCAGCAGCTTAGGTCCGACTAGCGGGAGCTCCTACGAGCAGTACTTC. Its protein product is CASSLGPTSGSSYEQYF.

The rearrangement joins TRBV29-1 to TRBJ2-7; the match to TRBD1 covers 10 bases. This CDR3 has 15 residues. Germline lookup yields CDR1 SQVTM and CDR2 ANQGSEA. Losses at the gene ends were 3 bases for V and 1 base for J; bases not matched to a gene: 6. CDR3 residues: CSVDGTGEGSYEQYF. CDR3 DNA sequence: TGCAGCGTTGATGGGACAGGGGAAGGGTCCTACGAGCAGTACTTC.

The chain joins TRBV9 to TRBJ2-7; D is ambiguous. Between the trimmed V and J ends, which lost 0 bases and 2 bases, there was a span of 6 bases. Germline V gives CDR1 SGDLS, CDR2 YYNGEE. The CDR3 contains 13 residues. CDR3: CASSVAGPYEQYF. DNA of the CDR3: TGTGCCAGCAGCGTAGCGGGTCCCTACGAGCAGTACTTC.

This clonotype was seen ten or more times. The V gene is TRBV12-3 or TRBV12-4, the J gene TRBJ1-4; TRBD1 matches at 10 bases. V lost 6 bases, J lost 8 bases, and 3 bases stayed unmatched. The CDR3 runs to 13 residues. The CDR3 region is CASSGQGGEKLFF. CDR3 nucleotide sequence: TGTGCCAGCAGCGGACAGGGGGGGGAAAAACTGTTTTTT.

This clonotype was detected a few times. J is TRBJ2-7 and V is TRBV5-5; D may correspond to TRBD1 or TRBD2 (5 bases each). Trimming took 0 bases from V and 3 from J, leaving 7 bases between them. The CDR3 loop spans 13 amino acids. CDR1 is SGHKS, CDR2 YYEKEE, per germline (reference sequence). For the CDR3, the DNA is TGTGCCAGCAGCTTGGTGAGGGGCTACGAGCAGTACTTC. This translates into CASSLVRGYEQYF.

V is TRBV27 and J is TRBJ2-7, with 10 positions matching TRBD1. V lost 4 bases and J lost 3; bases outside the gene matches: 6. Germline V gene sequence: CDR1 MNHEY, CDR2 SMNVEV (reference sequence). The length of the CDR3 is 15 residues. The CDR3 loop is CASSSGQGNRYEQYF. The CDR3 DNA reads as TGTGCCAGCAGTTCGGGACAGGGGAATCGCTACGAGCAGTACTTC.

The J gene is TRBJ1-6, the V gene TRBV11-2; 7 nucleotides agree with TRBD1. The CDR3 runs to 14 residues. CDR1 is SGHAT, CDR2 FQNNGV, per germline. V lost 4 bases, J lost 10 bases, and 7 bases stayed unmatched. In nucleotides, the CDR3 is TGTGCCAGCAGCTCCTTGACAGGGCTCTCACCCCTCCACTTT. This gives the protein CASSSLTGLSPLHF.

The chain joins TRBV29-1 to TRBJ2-3, with no clear D. Germline V gene lookup returns CDR1 SQVTM and CDR2 ANQGSEA. Trimming left V 0 bases short and J 6 bases short, with 7 bases between. This CDR3 has 12 residues. The CDR3 is CSVEDLYDTQYF. For the CDR3, the DNA is TGCAGCGTTGAAGATCTTTACGATACGCAGTATTTT.

The chain uses TRBV6-5 and TRBJ2-1, with D unresolved. The CDR3 has 14 residues. The V gene's germline CDR1 is MNHEY and CDR2 SVGAGI. V lost 0 bases and J lost 10, with 13 bases in between. CDR3 sequence reads: CASSYSPHLGEQFF. The CDR3 DNA reads as TGTGCCAGCAGTTACTCCCCCCACCTGGGCGAGCAGTTCTTC.

This chain connects TRBV5-1 to TRBJ1-2; the D gene is possibly TRBD1 (5 bases). V dropped 4 bases and J dropped 3 bases, with 7 bases sitting between them. Germline V gene lookup returns CDR1 SGHRS and CDR2 YFSETQ. This CDR3 has 12 residues. The CDR3 protein is CASSAGDYGYTF. Here the CDR3 DNA reads TGCGCCAGCAGCGCGGGGGACTATGGCTACACCTTC.

CDR3 region: CASSVAPLQETQYF. CDR3 nucleotide sequence: TGTGCCAGCAGCGTAGCCCCACTCCAAGAGACCCAGTACTTC. V usage is TRBV9 and J usage is TRBJ2-5; D remains ambiguous. The CDR3 consists of 14 residues. Trimming shortened V by 0 bases and J by 1 base, and 7 bases separated the two germline ends. Germline-derived CDR1 and CDR2 are SGDLS and YYNGEE. Supplemented by reference TRBV9 and TRBJ2-5, the full variable domain reads DSGVTQTPKHLITATGQRVTLRCSPRSGDLSVYWYQQSLDQGLQFLIQYYNGEERAKGNILERFSAQQFPDLHSELNLSSLELGDSALYFCASSVAPLQETQYFGPGTRLLVL.

This clonotype came up many times. The gene calls are TRBV7-2 and TRBJ2-3; 7 nucleotides align to TRBD2. CDR3 length: 14 residues. Germline V lookup: CDR1 SGHTA, CDR2 FQGNSA. V trimming: 3 bases; J trimming: 2 bases; junction bases outside the gene matches: 2. CDR3 sequence: CASSLSGTTDTQYF. Here the CDR3 DNA reads TGTGCCAGCAGCTTGAGCGGGACCACAGATACGCAGTATTTT.

In its sample, this clonotype was seen a few times. This chain connects TRBV21-1 to TRBJ1-1; the table's D call of TRBD1 was not tested on the DNA. TRBV21-1 is a known pseudogene. The CDR3 sequence is 14 residues long. For the CDR3, the DNA is TGTGCCCCCCTTGCAAGGACCTTGAACACTGAAGCTTTCTTT. As protein: CAPLARTLNTEAFF.

This clonotype was detected a few times. Compared with germline, one end of the junction differs, possibly owing to a read error. V and J are TRBV7-7 and TRBJ2-1; 16 nucleotides agree with TRBD2. Germline CDR1 SSHAT, CDR2 FNYEAQ (reference sequence). This CDR3 has 15 residues. The CDR3 sequence is CASSLGTSGRGEQFF. The CDR3 nucleotides are TGTGCTAGCAGCTTAGGGACTAGCGGGAGGGGAGAGCAGTTCTTC.

The rearrangement links TRBV11-2 to TRBJ2-3; TRBD2 aligns across 13 bases. This CDR3 region has 19 residues. Germline CDR1 is SGHAT and CDR2 is FQNNGV. With V trimmed by 5 bases and J by 3 bases, 14 bases remained unmatched. The CDR3 nucleotides are TGTGCCAGCAGCATCTCAGGACTAGCGGGAGAATGGCTAACAGATACGCAGTATTTT. Translated: CASSISGLAGEWLTDTQYF.

V is TRBV6-5 and J is TRBJ2-2; D not resolved. Trimming left V 0 bases short and J 5 bases short, with 10 bases between. The CDR3 has 15 residues. Germline CDR1 MNHEY, CDR2 SVGAGI. CDR3 sequence (DNA): TGTGCCAGCAGTTACTCTTCTCCCCTGACCGGGGAGCTGTTTTTT. This encodes CASSYSSPLTGELFF.

The gene calls are TRBV7-2 and TRBJ2-1, with 8 bases fitting TRBD1. J was trimmed by 0 bases and V by 5 bases; bases with no gene match: 6. Germline loops: CDR1 SGHTA, CDR2 FQGNSA. The CDR3 is 16 amino acids. The CDR3 bases are TGTGCCAGCAGCACCCGGACAGGGAGCTCCTACAATGAGCAGTTCTTC. This gives the protein CASSTRTGSSYNEQFF. The entire variable domain, with the rest obtained from reference TRBV7-2 and TRBJ2-1, is as follows: GAGVSQSPSNKVTEKGKDVELRCDPISGHTALYWYRQSLGQGLEFLIYFQGNSAPDKSGLPSDRFSAERTGGSVSTLTIQRTQQEDSAVYLCASSTRTGSSYNEQFFGPGTRLTVL.

The rearrangement links TRBV19 to TRBJ1-1; a possible D gene is TRBD1 (5 bases). Between the trimmed V and J ends, which lost 6 bases and 0 bases, there was a span of 11 bases. This CDR3 contains 14 residues. Germline V gene data show CDR1 as LNHDA and CDR2 as SQIVND (reference sequence). CDR3 nucleotides: TGTGCCAGTAGATTGGGACCCTTGAACACTGAAGCTTTCTTT. This encodes CASRLGPLNTEAFF.

This clonotype was seen more than once but under ten times. The chain uses TRBV2 and TRBJ2-1; D perhaps matches TRBD1 (6 bases). The CDR3 covers 15 residues. Germline CDR1 is SNHLY and CDR2 is FYNNEI. Trimming removed 4 bases from V and 6 bases from J, with 16 bases in between. CDR3 sequence: CASSGQATMVNEQFF. The CDR3 nucleotides are TGTGCCAGCAGTGGACAGGCGACCATGGTCAATGAGCAGTTCTTC. The whole variable domain, filled in from reference TRBV2 and TRBJ2-1, reads EPEVTQTPSHQVTQMGQEVILRCVPISNHLYFYWYRQILGQKVEFLVSFYNNEISEKSEIFDDQFSVERPDGSNFTLKIRSTKLEDSAMYFCASSGQATMVNEQFFGPGTRLTVL.

The chain combines TRBV29-1 with TRBJ2-7; 13 nucleotides match TRBD2. Unmatched junction bases numbered 0, after V lost 5 bases and J lost 2 bases. This CDR3 is built from 13 residues. The germline V gene encodes CDR1 SQVTM and CDR2 ANQGSEA. The DNA of the CDR3 is TGCAGCGTTACTAGCGGGGGGGCCTACGAGCAGTACTTC. Amino acids: CSVTSGGAYEQYF.

The chain combines TRBV5-8 with TRBJ1-1; TRBD1 matches 10 bases. Per germline, CDR1 SGHTS and CDR2 YDEGEE. There are 15 residues in the CDR3. J gave up 5 bases and V 2 bases, and 6 bases lay outside the gene matches. The CDR3 sequence is CASSFQGTGATEAFF. CDR3 coding DNA: TGTGCCAGCAGCTTCCAAGGGACAGGGGCGACTGAAGCTTTCTTT.